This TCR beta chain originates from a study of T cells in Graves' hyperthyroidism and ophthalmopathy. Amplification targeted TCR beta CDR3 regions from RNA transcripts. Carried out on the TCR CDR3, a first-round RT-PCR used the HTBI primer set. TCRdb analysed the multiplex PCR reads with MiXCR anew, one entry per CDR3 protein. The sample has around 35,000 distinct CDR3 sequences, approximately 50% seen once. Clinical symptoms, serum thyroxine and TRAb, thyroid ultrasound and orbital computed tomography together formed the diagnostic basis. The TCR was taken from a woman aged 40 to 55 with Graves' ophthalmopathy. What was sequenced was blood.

This CDR3 is CASSCLDGGGTEAFF. For the CDR3, the DNA is TGTGCCAGCAGCTGTTTGGATGGGGGGGGCACTGAAGCTTTCTTT. V and J are TRBV7-9 and TRBJ1-1; possible D gene TRBD1, 5 bases. Germline V gene lookup returns CDR1 SEHNR and CDR2 FQNEAQ (reference sequence). V lost 4 bases, J lost 4 bases, and 16 bases lay in between. This CDR3 contains 15 residues.